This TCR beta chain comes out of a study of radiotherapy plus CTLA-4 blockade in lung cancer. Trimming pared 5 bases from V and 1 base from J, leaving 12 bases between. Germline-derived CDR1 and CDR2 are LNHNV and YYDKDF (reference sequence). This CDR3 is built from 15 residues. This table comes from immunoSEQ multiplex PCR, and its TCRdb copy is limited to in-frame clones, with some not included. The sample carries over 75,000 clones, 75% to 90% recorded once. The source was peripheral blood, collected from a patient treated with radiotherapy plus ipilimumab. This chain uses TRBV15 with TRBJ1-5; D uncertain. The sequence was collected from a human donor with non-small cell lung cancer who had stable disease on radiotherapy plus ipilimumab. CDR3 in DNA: TGTGCCACCAGCCTACCGTATAGGAGCAATCAGCCCCAGCATTTT. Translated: CATSLPYRSNQPQHF.